The 25 T cell receptor beta chains in this list originate from one sample, sequenced in a study of blood T cell repertoires in COVID-19. Libraries were prepared by immunoSEQ multiplex PCR; TCRdb keeps only in-frame clonotypes and omits some of them. The table has about 56,000 clones, around four fifths seen once. The sample consisted of peripheral blood. These receptor sequences come from an elderly woman with acute or convalescent COVID-19.

The chain links TRBV4-2 to TRBJ1-2, with 9 nucleotides matching TRBD1. Germline CDR1 is LGHNA and CDR2 is YNFKEQ. The CDR3 length is 14 residues. Germline trimming cut 1 base from V and 5 bases from J; bases unmatched to any gene: 2. The CDR3 DNA reads as TGTGCCAGCAGCCAAGCAGGACAGGGGTATGGCTACACCTTC. Protein: CASSQAGQGYGYTF.

The V call is TRBV27, the J call TRBJ2-2; D is possibly TRBD1 (5 bases). The CDR3 is 12 residues long. V lost 3 bases, J lost 7 bases, and 6 bases lay in between. CDR1 and CDR2 from the germline V gene are MNHEY and SMNVEV (reference sequence). The CDR3 DNA reads as TGTGCCAGCAGTTTTCAGGGCGGGGAGCTGTTTTTT. It yields the protein CASSFQGGELFF.

The V gene is TRBV5-1, the J gene TRBJ1-6; 11 nucleotides align to TRBD1. Germline V gives CDR1 SGHRS, CDR2 YFSETQ. The V gene end was trimmed by 4 bases and the J gene end by 7 bases; junction bases not matched to a gene: 4. The CDR3 is 15 residues long. Here the CDR3 DNA reads TGCGCCAGCAGCCCCGGACAGGGGGCGAATTCACCCCTCCACTTT. It specifies CASSPGQGANSPLHF.

The V gene is TRBV29-1, the J gene TRBJ2-5, with a possible D match to TRBD2 (6 bases). CDR1 is SQVTM, CDR2 ANQGSEA, per germline. The CDR3 extends over 14 amino acids. Trimming removed 7 bases from V and 0 bases from J, with 15 bases in between. The CDR3 nucleotides read TGCAGCGCCCGGGCGGGGCCGTACCAAGAGACCCAGTACTTC. Protein: CSARAGPYQETQYF.

CDR3 coding DNA: TGTGCCAGCAGCTTGGAGGTACTATTCGGGCGGAGGTCTGATGAGACCCAGTACTTC. This codes for CASSLEVLFGRRSDETQYF. This sequence joins TRBV5-5 and TRBJ2-5; D is possibly TRBD2 (5 bases). The V end lost 0 bases, the J end lost 5 bases, and 26 bases lay between the germline ends. Germline CDR1 and CDR2: SGHKS and YYEKEE (reference sequence). The CDR3 is made up of 19 amino acids.

The CDR3 DNA reads TGTGCCAGCCGCTTACAGGGCACCGTCTACACGAGTGAAAAACTGTTTTTT. Protein product: CASRLQGTVYTSEKLFF. The J gene is TRBJ1-4, the V gene TRBV2, with D possibly matching TRBD1 (6 bases). V lost 8 bases to trimming and J lost 7 bases, with 26 bases between them. Germline V gene data show CDR1 as SNHLY and CDR2 as FYNNEI. CDR3 size: 17 residues.

The rearrangement links TRBV23-1 to TRBJ2-7, with 7 bases lining up with TRBD1. TRBV23-1 is identified as an open reading frame with a role that is uncertain. V gave up 7 bases and J gave up 4 bases; unmatched junction bases: 13. The CDR3 runs to 15 residues. CDR3 sequence: CASNGRGTDSYEQYF. The CDR3 nucleotides read TGCGCCAGCAACGGCCGTGGGACAGACTCTTACGAGCAGTACTTC.

The V and J genes are TRBV5-1 and TRBJ2-3, with 7 bases identical to TRBD2. Trimming cost V 4 bases and J 12 bases; bases outside gene matches: 14. CDR3 length: 14 amino acids. Germline-derived CDR1 and CDR2 are SGHRS and YFSETQ. The CDR3 here is CASSPKSEGRAQYF. The CDR3 DNA is TGCGCCAGCAGCCCAAAGAGCGAGGGGAGGGCCCAGTATTTT.

V and J are TRBV3-1 (or the pseudogene TRBV3-2) and TRBJ1-2; D ambiguous. Trimming pared 0 bases from V and 5 bases from J, leaving 7 bases between. CDR1 and CDR2 from the germline V gene are LGHDT and YNNKEL (reference sequence). The CDR3 extends over 13 amino acids. The CDR3: CASSQDPQYGYTF. CDR3 bases: TGTGCCAGCAGCCAAGACCCCCAATATGGCTACACCTTC.

V usage is TRBV10-2 and J usage is TRBJ2-7, with TRBD2 matching 7 bases. In germline, CDR1 is WSHSY, CDR2 SAAADI. Losses at the gene ends were 6 bases for V and 3 bases for J; bases not matched to a gene: 8. The CDR3 is made up of 14 amino acids. CDR3 DNA sequence: TGCGCCAGCAGAGGACTAGGTGGGGGCTACGAGCAGTACTTC. This gives the protein CASRGLGGGYEQYF.

The V call is TRBV10-2, the J call TRBJ1-4, with TRBD1 as a possible D gene (5 bases). The CDR3 spans 16 residues. Trimming took 6 bases from V and 0 from J, leaving 14 bases between them. CDR1 and CDR2 (germline): WSHSY, SAAADI. The CDR3 nucleotides read TGCGCCAGCAGCCAAGCGATGGGGCCAACTAATGAAAAACTGTTTTTT. Protein sequence: CASSQAMGPTNEKLFF.

This chain uses TRBV29-1 with TRBJ2-7, with 12 bases lining up with TRBD1. The length of the CDR3 is 14 residues. Germline CDR1 reads SQVTM; CDR2 reads ANQGSEA. After removal of 6 bases from V and 2 bases from J, the junction contained 5 bases not matched to a gene. The CDR3 region is CSVPGQGAPYEQYF. Here the CDR3 DNA reads TGCAGCGTCCCGGGACAGGGGGCCCCCTACGAGCAGTACTTC.

The V and J genes are TRBV2 and TRBJ1-2; D is possibly TRBD1 (6 bases). The germline V gene has CDR1 SNHLY and CDR2 FYNNEI. There are 13 residues in the CDR3. V was shortened by 6 bases and J by 4 bases, with 12 bases between the two germline ends. The chain's CDR3 is CASSWDTGYGYTF. The CDR3 nucleotides are TGTGCCAGCAGCTGGGACACCGGCTATGGCTACACCTTC.

V is TRBV6-2 or TRBV6-3 and J is TRBJ1-6; D not certain. The V end lost 6 bases, the J end lost 3 bases, and 12 bases lay between the germline ends. Germline V gene data show CDR1 as MNHEY and CDR2 as SVGEGT. The CDR3 sequence is 15 residues long. This CDR3 reads CASSLRRDYNSPLHF. CDR3 bases: TGTGCCAGCAGCCTTCGGCGGGACTATAATTCACCCCTCCACTTT.

The rearrangement uses TRBV29-1 and TRBJ2-7; 10 nucleotides align to TRBD1. The germline V gene encodes CDR1 SQVTM and CDR2 ANQGSEA. CDR3 length: 14 residues. The V segment lost 6 bases and the J segment 5 bases; nucleotides outside the gene matches: 10. In nucleotides, the CDR3 is TGCAGCGTCCAGAGGGGGACAGGGGCCCACGAGCAGTACTTC. Translation: CSVQRGTGAHEQYF.

The chain couples TRBV6-6 to TRBJ1-5; 12 nucleotides line up with TRBD1. The CDR3 totals 16 residues. The junction had 14 bases not matched to a gene; V was cut back by 10 bases and J by 7 bases. Germline V lookup: CDR1 MNHNY, CDR2 SVGAGI (reference sequence). CDR3 protein: CATTPGQGAEGQPQHF. The CDR3 nucleotides are TGTGCCACCACCCCGGGACAGGGGGCCGAGGGACAGCCCCAGCATTTT.

The J gene is TRBJ2-7, the V gene TRBV2; TRBD2 agrees at 12 bases. V lost 6 bases and J lost 3; bases outside the gene matches: 9. The germline CDR1 and CDR2 sequences are SNHLY and FYNNEI. The CDR3 extends over 16 amino acids. This chain's CDR3 is CASSAQTSGGFYEQYF. The CDR3, as DNA: TGTGCCAGCAGCGCCCAGACTAGCGGGGGTTTCTACGAGCAGTACTTC.

The chain has TRBV30 and TRBJ1-1, with a possible D match to TRBD1 (5 bases). V lost 0 bases to trimming and J lost 5 bases, with 13 bases between them. This CDR3 contains 14 residues. The germline V gene has CDR1 GTSNPN and CDR2 SVGIG (reference sequence). CDR3 region: CAWSVGQGRTEAFF. CDR3 nucleotides: TGTGCCTGGAGTGTAGGGCAGGGCCGAACTGAAGCTTTCTTT.

The V gene is TRBV19, the J gene TRBJ1-5, with 8 bases lining up with TRBD1. Germline CDR1 reads LNHDA; CDR2 reads SQIVND (reference sequence). The CDR3 is 16 residues long. The V segment lost 5 bases and the J segment 0 bases; nucleotides outside the gene matches: 6. Written as DNA, the CDR3 is TGTGCCAGTAGTTTAAGGACAGGGCCTAGCAATCAGCCCCAGCATTTT. Amino acid sequence: CASSLRTGPSNQPQHF.

The J gene is TRBJ2-1, the V gene TRBV3-1 (or the pseudogene TRBV3-2), with 11 bases lining up with TRBD2. V lost 1 base and J lost 4; bases outside the gene matches: 3. The germline V gene has CDR1 LGHDT and CDR2 YNNKEL (reference sequence). This CDR3 region has 16 residues. CDR3 residues: CASSQGLAGRYNEQFF. The CDR3 bases are TGTGCCAGCAGCCAAGGACTAGCGGGGCGATACAATGAGCAGTTCTTC.

The chain couples TRBV11-2 to TRBJ2-5; 12 bases align to TRBD2. The length of the CDR3 is 18 residues. V lost 5 bases, J lost 4 bases, and 14 bases stayed unmatched. Germline V CDR1 and CDR2: SGHAT, FQNNGV. The CDR3 region is CASSPLPSGGAGRETQYF. The DNA of the CDR3 is TGTGCCAGCAGCCCACTTCCTAGCGGGGGGGCCGGGAGAGAGACCCAGTACTTC.

The gene calls are TRBV6-4 and TRBJ2-3; 14 bases are a match to TRBD2. Germline loops: CDR1 MRHNA, CDR2 SNTAGT. Trimming cost V 2 bases and J 4 bases; bases outside gene matches: 11. The CDR3 loop spans 19 amino acids. The DNA for the CDR3 is TGTGCCAGCAGTGACCCCCGATTTAGACTAGCGGGGGGGGCAGATACGCAGTATTTT. It specifies CASSDPRFRLAGGADTQYF.

About this clone itself: Within the sample, other DNA sequences also encode this same CDR3. The chain joins TRBV29-1 to TRBJ1-1, with D maybe TRBD1 (5 bases). Trimming pared 7 bases from V and 2 bases from J, leaving 14 bases between. The CDR3 runs to 13 residues. Germline V CDR1 and CDR2: SQVTM, ANQGSEA. The CDR3 spells CSGSGHLNTEAFF. The CDR3 DNA is TGCAGCGGATCAGGGCATCTCAACACTGAAGCTTTCTTT.

The chain employs TRBV21-1 and TRBJ2-5; TRBD1, the table's D call, was not compared with the DNA. TRBV21-1 is designated a pseudogene. The CDR3 is 12 residues long. As DNA, the CDR3 is TGTGCCAGCAGCAAAGAGGGACAGGCCCAGTACTTC. Translation gives CASSKEGQAQYF.

This rearrangement joins TRBV27 to TRBJ2-1; D is possibly TRBD1 (5 bases). With 2 bases removed from V and 7 bases from J, the gap between germline ends came to 15 bases. The length of the CDR3 is 15 residues. Germline CDR1 MNHEY, CDR2 SMNVEV (reference sequence). The CDR3: CASSLKAGPRNEQFF. DNA of the CDR3: TGTGCCAGCAGTTTAAAGGCAGGGCCAAGGAATGAGCAGTTCTTC.